These T cell receptor beta chains were read from a single sample in a study of T cells in Graves' hyperthyroidism and ophthalmopathy. A single record per CDR3 protein comes from TCRdb applying MiXCR to the multiplex PCR reads. This sample has about 610,000 distinct CDR3 sequences, with roughly 14% found just once. Material for sequencing was blood. The origin of the receptors is a woman between 40 and 50 years old with Graves' ophthalmopathy. Both conserved end residues are part of each CDR3. Clone sizes are given selectively: once, few, many, or a class where the clone is expanded.

v_call: TRBV12-3/TRBV12-4; clone_size: many; j_call: TRBJ1-5; cdr3_aa: CASSPMTASNQPQHF
v_call: TRBV19; clone_size: -; j_call: TRBJ2-7; cdr3_aa: CASSSIEGSSYEQYF
v_call: TRBV7-9; clone_size: few; j_call: TRBJ2-7; cdr3_aa: CASSRDSDSYEQYF
v_call: TRBV28; clone_size: -; j_call: TRBJ2-5; cdr3_aa: CASSLFAGGPLETQYF
v_call: TRBV6-1; clone_size: many; j_call: TRBJ2-7; cdr3_aa: CASEERGQAEQYF
v_call: TRBV15; clone_size: many; j_call: TRBJ1-1; cdr3_aa: CATSRDRSGAQEAFF
v_call: TRBV18; clone_size: -; j_call: TRBJ2-7; cdr3_aa: CASSPERDRGTYEQYF
v_call: TRBV11-2; clone_size: few; j_call: TRBJ2-2; cdr3_aa: CASSWTSGSVSGELFF
v_call: TRBV24-1; clone_size: many; j_call: TRBJ2-1; cdr3_aa: CATSAGTAPYNEQFF
v_call: TRBV6-2/TRBV6-3; clone_size: many; j_call: TRBJ2-7; cdr3_aa: CASSYREMPYEQYF
v_call: TRBV15; clone_size: -; j_call: TRBJ2-4; cdr3_aa: CATSRDMGVNIQYF
v_call: TRBV12-3/TRBV12-4; clone_size: many; j_call: TRBJ1-5; cdr3_aa: CASSHRDGHQPQHF
v_call: TRBV12-3/TRBV12-4; clone_size: once; j_call: TRBJ2-2; cdr3_aa: CASSGDSTGELFF
v_call: TRBV7-9; clone_size: many; j_call: TRBJ1-1; cdr3_aa: CASSLSWLGEAFF
v_call: TRBV11-3; clone_size: many; j_call: TRBJ2-1; cdr3_aa: CASSFPAFGLADYNEQFF
v_call: TRBV29-1; clone_size: many; j_call: TRBJ2-7; cdr3_aa: CSVEDPIYYEQYF
v_call: TRBV27; clone_size: -; j_call: TRBJ1-1; cdr3_aa: CASSLRGQRNTEAFF
v_call: TRBV6-4; clone_size: many; j_call: TRBJ1-2; cdr3_aa: CASSHKGPDRANYGHTF
v_call: TRBV12-3/TRBV12-4; clone_size: once; j_call: TRBJ1-1; cdr3_aa: CASSSDRTGTVNTEAFF
v_call: TRBV12-5; clone_size: -; j_call: TRBJ2-4; cdr3_aa: CASAPLLSPRNIQYF
v_call: TRBV27; clone_size: many; j_call: TRBJ1-2; cdr3_aa: CASSPKTGAPSGYTF
v_call: TRBV28; clone_size: many; j_call: TRBJ2-7; cdr3_aa: CASSFAGGEEYGEQYF
v_call: TRBV29-1; clone_size: few; j_call: TRBJ1-2; cdr3_aa: CSVEAVRGNGDYGYTF
v_call: TRBV18; clone_size: few; j_call: TRBJ1-5; cdr3_aa: CASSPEYSNQPQHF
v_call: TRBV20-1; clone_size: -; j_call: TRBJ2-2; cdr3_aa: CSAKRATGSTGELFF
v_call: TRBV24-1; clone_size: -; j_call: TRBJ2-1; cdr3_aa: CATSDTGLGEQFF
v_call: TRBV6-1; clone_size: many; j_call: TRBJ2-5; cdr3_aa: CASTPQETVGTQYF
v_call: TRBV6-2/TRBV6-3; clone_size: many; j_call: TRBJ2-7; cdr3_aa: CASNLGEDEQYF
v_call: TRBV12-3/TRBV12-4; clone_size: -; j_call: TRBJ1-5; cdr3_aa: CASSPGTGLDNQPQHF
v_call: TRBV19; clone_size: few; j_call: TRBJ2-2; cdr3_aa: CASSIPGTGGTGELFF
v_call: TRBV4-1; clone_size: many; j_call: TRBJ2-7; cdr3_aa: CASSQGEGSRSYEQYF
v_call: TRBV7-3; clone_size: many; j_call: TRBJ2-7; cdr3_aa: CASSLASGSNYEQYF
v_call: TRBV27; clone_size: many; j_call: TRBJ1-6; cdr3_aa: CASSTTGVMALHF
v_call: TRBV7-2; clone_size: -; j_call: TRBJ2-7; cdr3_aa: CASSPRGSVTYEQYF
v_call: TRBV27; clone_size: few; j_call: TRBJ2-2; cdr3_aa: CASSFGQGAVGELFF
v_call: TRBV10-3; clone_size: many; j_call: TRBJ1-1; cdr3_aa: CAISDRGENTETFF
v_call: TRBV3-1; clone_size: many; j_call: TRBJ2-7; cdr3_aa: CASSQDLGGRGDEQYF
v_call: TRBV5-1; clone_size: many; j_call: TRBJ2-7; cdr3_aa: CASSLDGIYEQYF
v_call: TRBV19; clone_size: many; j_call: TRBJ2-5; cdr3_aa: CASNQPGNQETQYF
v_call: TRBV7-2; clone_size: many; j_call: TRBJ2-7; cdr3_aa: CASSLRSGRGYEQYF
v_call: TRBV19; clone_size: -; j_call: TRBJ2-6; cdr3_aa: CASSIWTGGSGANVLTF
v_call: TRBV28; clone_size: many; j_call: TRBJ1-1; cdr3_aa: CATKVGFKEAFF
v_call: TRBV6-2/TRBV6-3; clone_size: -; j_call: TRBJ1-1; cdr3_aa: CAIRRGGPDTEAFF
v_call: TRBV11-3; clone_size: many; j_call: TRBJ2-7; cdr3_aa: CASSSYSREGIYEQYF
v_call: TRBV6-2/TRBV6-3; clone_size: many; j_call: TRBJ1-2; cdr3_aa: CASSYGVGYTF
v_call: TRBV7-2; clone_size: few; j_call: TRBJ2-2; cdr3_aa: CASSLRTSGRYAGELFF
v_call: TRBV28; clone_size: many; j_call: TRBJ2-5; cdr3_aa: CASSLGSSGWQETQYF
v_call: TRBV28; clone_size: many; j_call: TRBJ2-7; cdr3_aa: CASSLRDYPYEQYF
v_call: TRBV28; clone_size: many; j_call: TRBJ1-2; cdr3_aa: CASSTRTGGNYGYTF
v_call: TRBV2; clone_size: -; j_call: TRBJ2-5; cdr3_aa: CASSELGGSGETQYF
v_call: TRBV7-6; clone_size: many; j_call: TRBJ2-7; cdr3_aa: CASSGGLSYEQYF
v_call: TRBV12-3/TRBV12-4; clone_size: many; j_call: TRBJ2-7; cdr3_aa: CASSFTGPSYEQYF
v_call: TRBV29-1; clone_size: -; j_call: TRBJ2-3; cdr3_aa: CSVEDYARPDTQYF
v_call: TRBV7-9; clone_size: -; j_call: TRBJ2-7; cdr3_aa: CASSFRDRDLLDF